One and the same sample provided the 19 T cell receptor beta chains below, sequenced in a study of blood T cells in healthy people across ages. Primed by a sample-barcoded 5' primer and a J-beta primer mix, a second PCR proceeded for about 7 to 12 cycles. MiXCR, applied by TCRdb to the 5' RACE reads, yields one record per CDR3 protein. The profile shows over 1,300,000 distinct CDR3 sequences, approximately 59% of them singletons. The sample taken for sequencing was blood. The receptor set was obtained from a man aged 18 to 35 in good health.

J is TRBJ2-7 and V is TRBV20-1; 8 bases are a match to TRBD1. The CDR3 consists of 14 residues. Germline CDR1 reads DFQATT; CDR2 reads SNEGSKA (reference sequence). V was clipped by 6 bases and J by 5 bases; unmatched bases: 12. CDR3 in DNA: TGCAGTGCCTCGAGGACAGGGACCTTAGACGAGCAGTACTTC. Protein product: CSASRTGTLDEQYF.

V gene TRBV15 combines with J gene TRBJ1-6, with a possible D match to TRBD1 (5 bases). CDR1 LNHNV and CDR2 YYDKDF come from the germline V gene (reference sequence). The ends were cut back, 2 bases at V and 11 bases at J, with 19 bases in the middle. The CDR3 length is 16 residues. The CDR3: CATSRTRTFVPPPLHF. CDR3 sequence (DNA): TGTGCCACCAGCAGAACTCGGACATTTGTTCCGCCACCCCTCCACTTT.

J is TRBJ2-7 and V is TRBV7-2; 7 bases are shared with TRBD2. The CDR3 contains 14 residues. Germline V lookup: CDR1 SGHTA, CDR2 FQGNSA. After removal of 4 bases from V and 2 bases from J, the junction contained 5 bases not matched to a gene. For the CDR3, the DNA is TGTGCCAGCAGCTGGGGGGGGGGTACCTACGAGCAGTACTTC. Protein: CASSWGGGTYEQYF.

In its sample, this clonotype was seen a few times. The chain has TRBV18 and TRBJ1-6, with D hard to call. This CDR3 is built from 13 residues. Per germline, CDR1 KGHSH and CDR2 LQKENI. Trimming removed 4 bases at V and 6 bases at J, with 7 bases between. Here the CDR3 reads CASSQGVNSPLHF. DNA for the CDR3: TGTGCCAGCTCACAGGGTGTTAATTCACCCCTCCACTTT. Full variable domain (outside the CDR3, taken from reference TRBV18 and TRBJ1-6): NAGVMQNPRHLVRRRGQEARLRCSPMKGHSHVYWYRQLPEEGLKFMVYLQKENIIDESGMPKERFSAEFPKEGPSILRIQQVVRGDSAAYFCASSQGVNSPLHFGNGTRLTVT.

The chain employs TRBV6-5 and TRBJ1-1; perhaps TRBD1 as D (6 bases). This CDR3 region has 16 residues. Germline V lookup: CDR1 MNHEY, CDR2 SVGAGI. The V end was cut by 4 bases, the J end by 3 bases, with 18 bases between. The CDR3 nucleotides are TGTGCCAGCAGTTTCCAGGGGTCCCGAGGGGACACTGAAGCTTTCTTT. Its protein is CASSFQGSRGDTEAFF.

The chain employs TRBV6-5 and TRBJ2-5; a weak D match, TRBD1 (6 bases). Looked up from germline, CDR1 is MNHEY and CDR2 is SVGAGI. This CDR3 region has 13 residues. V was cut by 6 bases and J by 11 bases, with 19 bases left in between. The CDR3 sequence is CASRGAGENEQYF. DNA for the CDR3: TGTGCCAGCAGGGGGGCGGGTGAAAATGAGCAGTACTTC.

This clonotype was seen once. The V and J genes are TRBV7-9 and TRBJ2-1; 7 bases match TRBD1. The germline V gene encodes CDR1 SEHNR and CDR2 FQNEAQ (reference sequence). V gave up 5 bases and J gave up 0 bases; unmatched junction bases: 13. There are 18 residues in the CDR3. The CDR3 spells CASSGITGVLSSYNEQFF. The CDR3 DNA is TGTGCCAGCAGCGGTATCACAGGGGTCCTTAGCTCCTACAATGAGCAGTTCTTC.

This chain connects TRBV7-9 to TRBJ2-1, with D possibly matching TRBD2 (5 bases). Germline V gene lookup returns CDR1 SEHNR and CDR2 FQNEAQ (reference sequence). Trimming took 4 bases from V and 7 from J, leaving 14 bases between them. CDR3 length: 14 residues. DNA of the CDR3: TGTGCCAGCAGCTCGTCCAAATCGGGGAATGAGCAGTTCTTC. This sequence encodes CASSSSKSGNEQFF.

This rearrangement joins TRBV27 to TRBJ1-2; 8 bases fit TRBD1. Looked up from germline, CDR1 is MNHEY and CDR2 is SMNVEV (reference sequence). The CDR3 has 13 residues. J gave up 4 bases and V 6 bases, and 4 bases lay outside the gene matches. The CDR3 is CASSFGQGYGYTF. DNA of the CDR3: TGTGCCAGCAGCTTCGGACAGGGCTATGGCTACACCTTC.

The sample holds a few counts of this clonotype. The chain combines TRBV20-1 with TRBJ2-7; D not resolved. The CDR3 runs to 12 residues. The V gene lost 2 bases and the J gene lost 2 bases, with 7 bases spanning the gap. Germline assignment: CDR1 DFQATT and CDR2 SNEGSKA (reference sequence). This CDR3 reads CSARPDTYEQYF. CDR3 in DNA: TGCAGTGCTAGACCCGACACCTACGAGCAGTACTTC.

This clonotype has more than one count but fewer than ten. The CDR3 reads CASSWKGGTDYEQYF. CDR3 DNA: TGTGCCAGCAGCTGGAAAGGGGGAACCGATTACGAGCAGTACTTC. The chain has TRBV7-9 and TRBJ2-7; D perhaps matches TRBD1 (6 bases). Germline V lookup: CDR1 SEHNR, CDR2 FQNEAQ (reference sequence). V lost 4 bases and J 4 bases, leaving 17 bases between the germline ends. The CDR3 length is 15 residues.

CDR3 in amino acids: CASSSTLRDRETNEQFF. The CDR3 coding sequence is TGTGCCAGCAGTTCCACACTACGGGACAGGGAGACCAATGAGCAGTTCTTC. The chain recombines TRBV27 with TRBJ2-1; the match to TRBD1 covers 9 bases. From germline, CDR1 is MNHEY and CDR2 SMNVEV (reference sequence). The CDR3 contains 17 residues. V trimming: 4 bases; J trimming: 6 bases; junction bases outside the gene matches: 13.

The chain couples TRBV12-3 or TRBV12-4 to TRBJ1-1; perhaps TRBD1 as D (6 bases). The CDR3 runs 13 residues. V lost 6 bases and J 7 bases, leaving 15 bases between the germline ends. CDR3 DNA sequence: TGTGCCAGCAGACAGGGTGCGGCAGGTGAAGCTTTCTTT. This codes for CASRQGAAGEAFF.

J is TRBJ2-3 and V is TRBV5-1; TRBD2 matches at 7 bases. Trimming took 4 bases from V and 3 from J; bases not matched to a gene: 17. Looked up from germline, CDR1 is SGHRS and CDR2 is YFSETQ. The CDR3 has 18 residues. CDR3 DNA sequence: TGCGCCAGCAGCGGACCCCGGAGCGGGCGGGAGAAGACAGATACGCAGTATTTT. It yields the protein CASSGPRSGREKTDTQYF.

This chain uses TRBV7-9 with TRBJ1-1; 8 nucleotides match TRBD1. Germline V gives CDR1 SEHNR, CDR2 FQNEAQ (reference sequence). This CDR3 has 17 residues. The J segment lost 5 bases and the V segment lost 5 bases, leaving 16 bases of the junction unmatched. The DNA of the CDR3 is TGTGCCAGCAGCAGATCAACACAGGGGGTGAGGGAAACTGAAGCTTTCTTT. Protein product: CASSRSTQGVRETEAFF.

The CDR3 is CAISEVAEGQETQYF. The CDR3 nucleotides are TGTGCCATCAGTGAGGTCGCAGAGGGACAAGAGACCCAGTACTTC. The rearrangement uses TRBV10-3 and TRBJ2-5; D is possibly TRBD2 (5 bases). There are 15 residues in the CDR3. The germline gives CDR1 ENHRY, CDR2 SYGVKD. V was cut by 2 bases and J by 2 bases, with 12 bases left in between.

The chain combines TRBV27 with TRBJ2-5; TRBD2 might be the D (6 bases). The end of the DNA aligns better with TRBJ2-7, so the J call may be wrong. This CDR3 contains 16 residues. Germline CDR1 reads MNHEY; CDR2 reads SMNVEV (reference sequence). CDR3 region: CASSSLRALADYEQYF. CDR3 coding DNA: TGTGCCAGCAGTTCCCTACGGGCCTTAGCGGATTACGAGCAGTACTTC.

V usage is TRBV4-1 and J usage is TRBJ2-3; 9 bases are a match to TRBD1. The CDR3 is 15 amino acids. Germline V gives CDR1 MGHRA, CDR2 YSYEKL. The ends lost 3 bases at V and 6 bases at J; junction bases unmatched: 7. CDR3 bases: TGCGCCAGCAGCCAGCCGGGACAGGGTAGGGATACGCAGTATTTT. Translated: CASSQPGQGRDTQYF.

The gene calls are TRBV29-1 and TRBJ2-7, with 11 bases aligning to TRBD1. J gave up 4 bases and V 5 bases, and 4 bases lay outside the gene matches. CDR1 is SQVTM and CDR2 is ANQGSEA in the germline V gene. This CDR3 is built from 13 residues. The CDR3 spells CSVWGQGGYEQYF. For the CDR3, the DNA is TGCAGCGTTTGGGGACAGGGGGGGTACGAGCAGTACTTC.